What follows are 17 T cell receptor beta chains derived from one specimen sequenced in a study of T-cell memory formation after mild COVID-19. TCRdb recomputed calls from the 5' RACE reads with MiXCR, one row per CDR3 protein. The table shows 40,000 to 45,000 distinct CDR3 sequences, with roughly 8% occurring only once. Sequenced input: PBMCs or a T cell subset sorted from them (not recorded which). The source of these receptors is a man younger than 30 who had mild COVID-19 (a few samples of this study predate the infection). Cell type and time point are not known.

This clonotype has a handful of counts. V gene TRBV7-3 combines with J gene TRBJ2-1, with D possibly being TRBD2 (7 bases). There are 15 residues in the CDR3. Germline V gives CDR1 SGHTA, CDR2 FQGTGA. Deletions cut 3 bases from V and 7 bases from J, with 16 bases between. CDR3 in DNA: TGTGCCAGCAGCTTTGGTTGGGGGGGCCGAAATGAGCAGTTCTTC. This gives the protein CASSFGWGGRNEQFF.

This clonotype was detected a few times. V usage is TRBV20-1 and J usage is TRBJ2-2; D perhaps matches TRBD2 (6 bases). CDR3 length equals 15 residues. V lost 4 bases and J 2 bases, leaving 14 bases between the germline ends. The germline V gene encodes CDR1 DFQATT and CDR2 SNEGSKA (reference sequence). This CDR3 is CSATDYGHNTGELFF. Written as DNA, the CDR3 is TGCAGTGCTACGGACTACGGGCATAACACCGGGGAGCTGTTTTTT.

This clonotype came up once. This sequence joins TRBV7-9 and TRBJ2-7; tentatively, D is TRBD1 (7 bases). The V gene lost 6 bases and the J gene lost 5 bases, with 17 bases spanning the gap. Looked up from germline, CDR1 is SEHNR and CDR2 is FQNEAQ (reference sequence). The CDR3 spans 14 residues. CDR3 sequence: CASSFTGGGHEQYF. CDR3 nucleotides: TGTGCCAGCAGTTTTACAGGAGGGGGCCACGAGCAGTACTTC. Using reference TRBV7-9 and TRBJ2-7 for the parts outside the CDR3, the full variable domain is DTGVSQNPRHKITKRGQNVTFRCDPISEHNRLYWYRQTLGQGPEFLTYFQNEAQLEKSRLLSDRFSAERPKGSFSTLEIQRTEQGDSAMYLCASSFTGGGHEQYFGPGTRLTVT.

The CDR3 DNA reads TGCGCCAGCAGCTTGGTAGGGGACTATGGCTACACCTTC. Protein product: CASSLVGDYGYTF. The rearrangement links TRBV5-1 to TRBJ1-2; TRBD1 might be the D (5 bases). Trimming shortened V by 0 bases and J by 3 bases, and 6 bases separated the two germline ends. In germline, CDR1 is SGHRS, CDR2 YFSETQ. The CDR3 is 13 amino acids.

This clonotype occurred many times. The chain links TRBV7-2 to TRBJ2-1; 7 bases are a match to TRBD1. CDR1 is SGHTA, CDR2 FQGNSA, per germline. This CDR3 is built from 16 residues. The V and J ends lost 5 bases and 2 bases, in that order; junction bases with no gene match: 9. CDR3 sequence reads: CASSPIPGTAYNEQFF. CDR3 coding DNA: TGTGCCAGCAGCCCCATTCCCGGGACAGCCTACAATGAGCAGTTCTTC.

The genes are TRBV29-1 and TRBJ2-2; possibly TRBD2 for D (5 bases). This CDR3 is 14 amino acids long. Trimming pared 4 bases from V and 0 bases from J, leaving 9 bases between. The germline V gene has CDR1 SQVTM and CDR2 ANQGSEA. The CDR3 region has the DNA TGCAGCGTTGCAACGGGATCGAACACCGGGGAGCTGTTTTTT. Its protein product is CSVATGSNTGELFF.

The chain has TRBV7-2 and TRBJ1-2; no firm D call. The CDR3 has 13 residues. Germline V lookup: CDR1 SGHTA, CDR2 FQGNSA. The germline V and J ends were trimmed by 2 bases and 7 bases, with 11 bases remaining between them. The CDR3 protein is CASSLLRETGYTF. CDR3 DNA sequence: TGTGCCAGCAGCTTATTACGGGAGACTGGCTACACCTTC.

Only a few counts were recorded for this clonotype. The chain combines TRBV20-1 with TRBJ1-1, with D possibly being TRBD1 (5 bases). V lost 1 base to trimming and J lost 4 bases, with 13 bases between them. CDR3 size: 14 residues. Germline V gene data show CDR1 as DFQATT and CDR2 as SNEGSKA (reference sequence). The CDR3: CSARGGGVGTEAFF. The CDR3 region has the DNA TGCAGTGCTAGAGGGGGAGGGGTAGGCACTGAAGCTTTCTTT.

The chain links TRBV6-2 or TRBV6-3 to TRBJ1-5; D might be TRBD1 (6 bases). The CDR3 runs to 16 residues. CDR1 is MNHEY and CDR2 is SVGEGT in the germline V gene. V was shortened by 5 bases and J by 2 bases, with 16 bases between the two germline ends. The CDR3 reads CASSGPQGLGNQPQHF. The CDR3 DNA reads TGTGCCAGCAGTGGCCCCCAGGGGCTCGGCAATCAGCCCCAGCATTTT.

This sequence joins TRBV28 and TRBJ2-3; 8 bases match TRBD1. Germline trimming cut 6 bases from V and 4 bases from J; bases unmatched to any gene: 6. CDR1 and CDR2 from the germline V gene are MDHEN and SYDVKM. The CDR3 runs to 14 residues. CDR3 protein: CASRSTGASDTQYF. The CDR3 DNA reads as TGTGCCAGCAGGTCGACAGGGGCCTCAGATACGCAGTATTTT. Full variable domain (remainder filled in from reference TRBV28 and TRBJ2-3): DVKVTQSSRYLVKRTGEKVFLECVQDMDHENMFWYRQDPGLGLRLIYFSYDVKMKEKGDIPEGYSVSREKKERFSLILESASTNQTSMYLCASRSTGASDTQYFGPGTRLTVL.

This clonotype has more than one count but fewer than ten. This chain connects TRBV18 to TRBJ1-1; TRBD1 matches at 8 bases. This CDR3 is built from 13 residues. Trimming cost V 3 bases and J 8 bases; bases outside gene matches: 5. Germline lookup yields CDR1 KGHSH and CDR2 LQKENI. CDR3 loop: CASSPTGVTEAFF. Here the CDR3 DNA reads TGTGCCAGCTCACCGACAGGGGTTACCGAAGCTTTCTTT.

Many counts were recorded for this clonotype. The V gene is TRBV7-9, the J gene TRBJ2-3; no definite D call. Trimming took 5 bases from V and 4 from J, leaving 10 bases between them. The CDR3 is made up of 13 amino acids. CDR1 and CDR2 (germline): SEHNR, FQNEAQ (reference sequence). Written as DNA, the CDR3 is TGTGCCAGCAGCCTAGAGTGGGCAGATACGCAGTATTTT. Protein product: CASSLEWADTQYF.

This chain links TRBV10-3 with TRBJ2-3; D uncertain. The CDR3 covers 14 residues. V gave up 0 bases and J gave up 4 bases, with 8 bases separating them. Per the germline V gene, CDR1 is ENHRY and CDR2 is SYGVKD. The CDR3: CAISESGMADTQYF. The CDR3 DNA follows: TGTGCCATCAGTGAGTCGGGAATGGCAGATACGCAGTATTTT.

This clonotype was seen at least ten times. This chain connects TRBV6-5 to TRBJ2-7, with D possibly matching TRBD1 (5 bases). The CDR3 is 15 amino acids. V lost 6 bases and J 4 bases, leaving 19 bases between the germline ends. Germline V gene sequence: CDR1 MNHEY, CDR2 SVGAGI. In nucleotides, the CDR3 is TGTGCCAGCAGGCGGAATCTACAGGCTGAATACGAGCAGTACTTC. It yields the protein CASRRNLQAEYEQYF.

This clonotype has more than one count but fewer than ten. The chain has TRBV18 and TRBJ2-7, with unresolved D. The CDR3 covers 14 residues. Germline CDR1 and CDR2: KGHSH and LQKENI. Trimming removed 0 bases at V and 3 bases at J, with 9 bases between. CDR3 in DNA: TGTGCCAGCTCACCACCTAATGGGAACTACGAGCAGTACTTC. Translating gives CASSPPNGNYEQYF.

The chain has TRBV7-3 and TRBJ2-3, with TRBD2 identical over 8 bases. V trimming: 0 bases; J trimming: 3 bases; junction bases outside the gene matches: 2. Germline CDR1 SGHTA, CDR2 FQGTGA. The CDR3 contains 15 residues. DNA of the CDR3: TGTGCCAGCAGCTTAACAAGACTAGCGACAGATACGCAGTATTTT. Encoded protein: CASSLTRLATDTQYF.

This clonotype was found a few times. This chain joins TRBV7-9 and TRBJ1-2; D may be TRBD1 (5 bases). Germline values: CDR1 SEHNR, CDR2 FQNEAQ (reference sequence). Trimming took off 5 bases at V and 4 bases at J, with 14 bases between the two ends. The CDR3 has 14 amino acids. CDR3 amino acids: CASSPVQDGYGYTF. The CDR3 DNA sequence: TGTGCCAGCAGCCCTGTACAGGATGGCTATGGCTACACCTTC.